These 31 T cell receptor beta chains share one sample of origin, sequenced in a study of cytomegalovirus exposure and HLA in healthy donors. Produced via immunoSEQ multiplex PCR; TCRdb's table is partial and in-frame only. The sample consists of 200,000 or so clones, 75% to 85% of them appearing once. Sequencing was carried out using PBMCs. The receptors shown here come from a woman in her 30s in good health and CMV-seropositive.

The chain carries TRBV4-2 and TRBJ1-5; no firm D call. The CDR3 consists of 15 residues. Germline values: CDR1 LGHNA, CDR2 YNFKEQ. The V and J ends lost 0 bases and 6 bases respectively, with 12 bases between them. CDR3 nucleotides: TGTGCCAGCAGCCAAGAGCTCCTTAGAGGTCAGCCCCAGCATTTT. As protein: CASSQELLRGQPQHF.

This rearrangement joins TRBV5-1 to TRBJ2-1, with 8 bases fitting TRBD1. V was pared by 4 bases and J by 8 bases, with 5 bases of the junction left unmatched. CDR3 length equals 13 residues. The germline V gene encodes CDR1 SGHRS and CDR2 YFSETQ. CDR3 sequence: CASSLTGADEQFF. CDR3 sequence (DNA): TGCGCCAGCAGCCTGACAGGGGCCGATGAGCAGTTCTTC.

This sequence joins TRBV6-1 and TRBJ1-2; TRBD1 might be the D (5 bases). The ends were cut back, 7 bases at V and 3 bases at J, with 15 bases in the middle. Looked up from germline, CDR1 is MNHNS and CDR2 is SASEGT. This CDR3 spans 14 amino acids. The CDR3 region has the DNA TGTGCCAGCACCCCCAGGGTTCCGGACTATGGCTACACCTTC. It is translated as CASTPRVPDYGYTF.

The rearrangement joins TRBV29-1 to TRBJ1-1; 7 nucleotides line up with TRBD1. CDR3 length: 16 residues. V was pared by 4 bases and J by 0 bases, with 11 bases of the junction left unmatched. Germline V CDR1 and CDR2: SQVTM, ANQGSEA. The DNA of the CDR3 is TGCAGCGTTGGGCCCCCGTTACAGGGGATGAACACTGAAGCTTTCTTT. As protein: CSVGPPLQGMNTEAFF.

The V call is TRBV28, the J call TRBJ1-2; 10 bases match TRBD1. Per germline, CDR1 MDHEN and CDR2 SYDVKM. The CDR3 totals 16 residues. Germline trimming cut 6 bases from V and 4 bases from J; bases unmatched to any gene: 11. The DNA for the CDR3 is TGTGCCAGCAGCCCGACCGGGACAGGGGTTTTCTATGGCTACACCTTC. It encodes CASSPTGTGVFYGYTF.

The V call is TRBV4-1, the J call TRBJ2-7; TRBD1 aligns across 8 bases. CDR3 length equals 15 residues. Germline V gene data show CDR1 as MGHRA and CDR2 as YSYEKL. The V segment lost 5 bases and the J segment 3 bases; nucleotides outside the gene matches: 9. This CDR3 is CASSTVTGAFYEQYF. The CDR3 nucleotides read TGCGCCAGCAGCACAGTGACAGGGGCCTTCTACGAGCAGTACTTC.

The gene calls are TRBV5-4 and TRBJ1-3; D is undetermined. Looked up from germline, CDR1 is SGHNT and CDR2 is YYREEE (reference sequence). The CDR3 has 13 amino acids. V shed 0 bases and J shed 6 bases, with 7 bases lying between them. The CDR3 nucleotides are TGTGCCAGCAGCTTGGAGACATCAAACACCATATATTTT. Protein sequence: CASSLETSNTIYF.

J is TRBJ2-7 and V is TRBV2, with 9 bases lining up with TRBD2. Trimming cost V 6 bases and J 3 bases; bases outside gene matches: 9. CDR3 length equals 15 residues. CDR1 is SNHLY and CDR2 is FYNNEI in the germline V gene. The CDR3 nucleotides read TGTGCCAGCAGACCTACTAGCGGGTTGTACTACGAGCAGTACTTC. Translation gives CASRPTSGLYYEQYF.

The chain recombines TRBV29-1 with TRBJ1-1; D unclear. This CDR3 region has 13 residues. Germline V gene sequence: CDR1 SQVTM, CDR2 ANQGSEA. V lost 4 bases to trimming and J lost 1 base, with 10 bases between them. CDR3 loop: CSVGDGTNTEAFF. The CDR3 DNA is TGCAGCGTTGGAGACGGTACGAACACTGAAGCTTTCTTT.

In this sample, this clone turned up once. The chain employs TRBV5-6 and TRBJ2-1; D uncertain. Germline assignment: CDR1 SGHDT and CDR2 YYEEEE. CDR3 length equals 13 residues. V shed 2 bases and J shed 5 bases, with 8 bases lying between them. Here the CDR3 DNA reads TGTGCCAGCAGCTTTAGCCCGAACAATGAGCAGTTCTTC. Encoded protein: CASSFSPNNEQFF.

The CDR3 protein is CASSISGTENQPQHF. CDR3 sequence (DNA): TGTGCCAGTAGTATATCGGGGACAGAAAATCAGCCCCAGCATTTT. This chain connects TRBV19 to TRBJ1-5; TRBD1 agrees at 7 bases. J gave up 4 bases and V 2 bases, and 5 bases lay outside the gene matches. Germline assignment: CDR1 LNHDA and CDR2 SQIVND (reference sequence). The CDR3 extends over 15 amino acids.

This clone has more than one count but fewer than ten. The chain uses TRBV4-1 and TRBJ1-1, with a possible D match to TRBD1 (6 bases). This CDR3 is 15 amino acids long. The V end lost 0 bases, the J end lost 2 bases, and 10 bases lay between the germline ends. The germline gives CDR1 MGHRA, CDR2 YSYEKL. CDR3 nucleotides: TGCGCCAGCAGCCAAGATCGGGGGGGCAACACTGAAGCTTTCTTT. Translated, it gives CASSQDRGGNTEAFF.

V and J are TRBV4-1 and TRBJ1-1; D is perhaps TRBD1 (6 bases). Between the trimmed V and J ends, which lost 1 base and 4 bases, there was a span of 10 bases. The CDR3 covers 14 residues. Per the germline V gene, CDR1 is MGHRA and CDR2 is YSYEKL. The CDR3 loop is CASSQAGQSTEAFF. DNA of the CDR3: TGCGCCAGCAGCCAAGCAGGACAGAGCACTGAAGCTTTCTTT.

This clone appeared a single time. J is TRBJ2-3 and V is TRBV19; 8 bases are a match to TRBD1. The CDR3 has 13 residues. Germline CDR1 reads LNHDA; CDR2 reads SQIVND (reference sequence). V dropped 7 bases and J dropped 5; count of bases not matched to a gene: 5. CDR3 nucleotide sequence: TGTGCCAGTACCGTAGGACAGGGAGATACGCAGTATTTT. The encoded protein is CASTVGQGDTQYF.

This rearrangement joins TRBV2 to TRBJ2-5; 9 nucleotides match TRBD2. After removal of 9 bases from V and 0 bases from J, the junction contained 8 bases not matched to a gene. The germline V gene has CDR1 SNHLY and CDR2 FYNNEI. This CDR3 comprises 15 residues. CDR3 region: CARFSSGSNQETQYF. The CDR3 DNA follows: TGTGCCAGGTTTAGTAGCGGGAGTAACCAAGAGACCCAGTACTTC.

The chain is built from TRBV6-1 and TRBJ2-2; D is ambiguous. The germline CDR1 and CDR2 sequences are MNHNS and SASEGT. This CDR3 is built from 16 residues. V lost 7 bases and J 1 base, leaving 16 bases between the germline ends. The CDR3 region is CASNEKEQWNTGELFF. Written as DNA, the CDR3 is TGTGCCAGCAATGAGAAGGAACAGTGGAACACCGGGGAGCTGTTTTTT.

The rearrangement joins TRBV11-2 to TRBJ2-3; the match to TRBD2 covers 11 bases. V lost 5 bases to trimming and J lost 1 base; unmatched junction nucleotides: 2. Germline V gene lookup returns CDR1 SGHAT and CDR2 FQNNGV. This CDR3 region has 15 residues. The CDR3 loop is CASSVLAGGTDTQYF. CDR3 coding DNA: TGTGCCAGCAGCGTACTAGCGGGAGGCACAGATACGCAGTATTTT.

The chain employs TRBV6-5 and TRBJ2-1, with D hard to call. Germline CDR1 reads MNHEY; CDR2 reads SVGAGI. The V and J ends lost 6 bases and 9 bases respectively, with 15 bases between them. The CDR3 contains 13 residues. CDR3 bases: TGTGCCAGCAGCACCCTAGTCTTTGGTGAGCAGTTCTTC. Its translation: CASSTLVFGEQFF.

The V and J genes are TRBV7-9 and TRBJ2-1, with D hard to call. V was clipped by 0 bases and J by 7 bases, with 13 bases between them. Per germline, CDR1 SEHNR and CDR2 FQNEAQ (reference sequence). There are 15 residues in the CDR3. CDR3 sequence (DNA): TGTGCCAGCAGCTTAGCGCGAGGCCCCCAAAATGAGCAGTTCTTC. Amino acid sequence: CASSLARGPQNEQFF.

This sequence joins TRBV6-5 and TRBJ1-1; no reliable D call. Trimming removed 6 bases from V and 6 bases from J, with 17 bases in between. Germline CDR1 MNHEY, CDR2 SVGAGI. This CDR3 region has 14 residues. This CDR3 is CASRDGETRSEAFF. CDR3 in DNA: TGTGCCAGCAGGGACGGGGAGACCCGATCTGAAGCTTTCTTT.

J is TRBJ2-7 and V is TRBV6-1; 14 positions match TRBD2. This CDR3 region has 15 residues. Germline loops: CDR1 MNHNS, CDR2 SASEGT. Losses at the gene ends were 6 bases for V and 4 bases for J; bases not matched to a gene: 5. CDR3 coding DNA: TGTGCCAGCAGCCCGACTAGCGGGAGGGTATACGAGCAGTACTTC. It is translated as CASSPTSGRVYEQYF.

The V gene is TRBV2, the J gene TRBJ1-1, with D perhaps matching TRBD1 (5 bases). The germline V gene has CDR1 SNHLY and CDR2 FYNNEI. This CDR3 region has 16 residues. V dropped 7 bases and J dropped 4 bases, with 22 bases sitting between them. CDR3 loop: CASTPGGNMDFTEAFF. CDR3 sequence (DNA): TGTGCCAGCACCCCGGGGGGGAATATGGATTTCACTGAAGCTTTCTTT.

The J gene is TRBJ2-1, the V gene TRBV7-9, with D maybe TRBD1 (6 bases). V lost 6 bases to trimming and J lost 3 bases, with 9 bases between them. The CDR3 consists of 13 residues. Looked up from germline, CDR1 is SEHNR and CDR2 is FQNEAQ (reference sequence). The CDR3: CASSTGIYNEQFF. As DNA, the CDR3 is TGTGCCAGCAGTACAGGGATCTACAATGAGCAGTTCTTC.

This clone was seen only once. This rearrangement joins TRBV6-5 to TRBJ1-2; 8 bases align to TRBD1. The ends lost 10 bases at V and 8 bases at J; junction bases unmatched: 6. The CDR3 has 11 amino acids. Germline CDR1 MNHEY, CDR2 SVGAGI. CDR3 in DNA: TGTGCCACTGGACAGGGAGTCGGCTACACCTTC. Translated: CATGQGVGYTF.

V and J are TRBV28 and TRBJ1-5; 9 bases are shared with TRBD1. Germline lookup yields CDR1 MDHEN and CDR2 SYDVKM. The ends lost 0 bases at V and 6 bases at J; junction bases unmatched: 15. The CDR3 totals 19 residues. As DNA, the CDR3 is TGTGCCAGCAGTTTATGGACCACCGGGACAGGGCAGGTCAGTCAGCCCCAGCATTTT. Translation gives CASSLWTTGTGQVSQPQHF.

The rearrangement links TRBV2 to TRBJ2-7; maybe TRBD1 (5 bases). Germline lookup yields CDR1 SNHLY and CDR2 FYNNEI. This CDR3 has 16 residues. V lost 7 bases, J lost 3 bases, and 22 bases lay in between. The CDR3 loop reads CASTQRGRSYYYEQYF. Written as DNA, the CDR3 is TGTGCCAGCACCCAAAGGGGCAGGTCCTACTACTACGAGCAGTACTTC.

This CDR3 is CASSATGDGQPQHF. CDR3 nucleotide sequence: TGTGCCAGCAGCGCCACAGGGGATGGACAGCCCCAGCATTTT. The chain links TRBV7-9 to TRBJ1-5, with 7 bases that match TRBD1. The CDR3 is made up of 14 amino acids. Germline values: CDR1 SEHNR, CDR2 FQNEAQ (reference sequence). V was pared by 5 bases and J by 7 bases, with 8 bases of the junction left unmatched.

V is TRBV29-1 and J is TRBJ2-2; no reliable D call. The CDR3 has 13 amino acids. Germline V CDR1 and CDR2: SQVTM, ANQGSEA. V lost 4 bases to trimming and J lost 7 bases, with 13 bases between them. The DNA of the CDR3 is TGCAGCGTTGGTACCCGAACCGGCGGGGAGCTGTTTTTT. It is translated as CSVGTRTGGELFF.

V gene TRBV25-1 combines with J gene TRBJ2-1, with TRBD2 matching over 8 bases. Germline CDR1 is MGHDK and CDR2 is SYGVNS. Unmatched junction bases numbered 1, after V lost 2 bases and J lost 4 bases. The length of the CDR3 is 14 residues. The CDR3 sequence is CASSESGSYNEQFF. The CDR3 DNA reads as TGTGCCAGCAGTGAAAGCGGGAGTTACAATGAGCAGTTCTTC.

V and J are TRBV7-6 and TRBJ2-1, with D possibly matching TRBD1 (6 bases). The CDR3 covers 15 residues. Trimming removed 5 bases from V and 5 bases from J, with 16 bases in between. The germline V gene encodes CDR1 SGHVS and CDR2 FNYEAQ. The CDR3 DNA sequence: TGTGCCAGCAGCCCGGCGTGGGGGCTGGACAATGAGCAGTTCTTC. As protein: CASSPAWGLDNEQFF.

V is TRBV2 and J is TRBJ1-2; D is unresolved. V was pared by 9 bases and J by 0 bases, with 20 bases between. Germline V CDR1 and CDR2: SNHLY, FYNNEI. The CDR3 is 16 amino acids. The CDR3 sequence: CARPRGVTLANYGYTF. The CDR3 region has the DNA TGTGCCAGGCCCCGAGGAGTTACGTTAGCTAACTATGGCTACACCTTC. Variable domain in full (rest from reference TRBV2 and TRBJ1-2): EPEVTQTPSHQVTQMGQEVILRCVPISNHLYFYWYRQILGQKVEFLVSFYNNEISEKSEIFDDQFSVERPDGSNFTLKIRSTKLEDSAMYFCARPRGVTLANYGYTFGSGTRLTVV.